These 26 T cell receptor beta chains were sequenced from one sample in a study of T cell clones after liver transplantation. Repertoires were generated with immunoSEQ multiplex PCR, while TCRdb's copy carries only in-frame clones and drops some. The profile shows roughly 23,000 clones, approximately 93% of them singletons. The sample consisted of CD8+ T cells from blood, taken around 25 months after liver transplant. Source of these receptors: a human patient who received a liver transplant. Part of the T cells may come from the graft donor.

The rearrangement uses TRBV14 and TRBJ2-1, with D tentatively TRBD2 (7 bases). The V gene lost 0 bases and the J gene lost 5 bases, with 20 bases spanning the gap. The germline gives CDR1 SGHDN, CDR2 FVKESK. CDR3 size: 18 residues. CDR3 coding DNA: TGTGCCAGCAGCCAAGATAGAAGGGGGACTACCCTTCACAATGAGCAGTTCTTC. Amino acids: CASSQDRRGTTLHNEQFF.

The genes are TRBV5-6 and TRBJ1-1, with D unclear. Per germline, CDR1 SGHDT and CDR2 YYEEEE. The CDR3 totals 14 residues. V shed 1 base and J shed 0 bases, with 7 bases lying between them. CDR3 coding DNA: TGTGCCAGCAGCTTGAAAGGGTTGAACACTGAAGCTTTCTTT. It specifies CASSLKGLNTEAFF.

The rearrangement links TRBV18 to TRBJ2-1; TRBD1 agrees at 7 bases. Germline V lookup: CDR1 KGHSH, CDR2 LQKENI. J was trimmed by 6 bases and V by 0 bases; bases with no gene match: 2. CDR3 length equals 14 residues. The CDR3 nucleotides are TGTGCCAGCTCACCACCGACAGGGACCAATGAGCAGTTCTTC. Translating it yields CASSPPTGTNEQFF.

J is TRBJ2-3 and V is TRBV15; 8 positions match TRBD2. The CDR3 consists of 16 residues. Germline V gene data show CDR1 as LNHNV and CDR2 as YYDKDF (reference sequence). The ends lost 5 bases at V and 1 base at J; junction bases unmatched: 8. CDR3 DNA sequence: TGTGCCACCAGCGGAGGACTAGCACACCGCACAGATACGCAGTATTTT. Translating gives CATSGGLAHRTDTQYF.

The gene calls are TRBV10-3 and TRBJ2-1; no firm D call. The CDR3 runs 13 residues. The V gene lost 2 bases and the J gene lost 2 bases, with 4 bases spanning the gap. Germline CDR1 reads ENHRY; CDR2 reads SYGVKD. The CDR3: CAISEGTYNEQFF. The CDR3 coding sequence is TGTGCCATCAGTGAGGGCACCTACAATGAGCAGTTCTTC.

This chain links TRBV9 with TRBJ2-7, with TRBD2 matching 11 bases. The ends lost 7 bases at V and 1 base at J; junction bases unmatched: 4. Per germline, CDR1 SGDLS and CDR2 YYNGEE. CDR3 size: 14 residues. The CDR3 loop reads CASGRTSGSYEQYF. The CDR3 DNA reads TGTGCCAGCGGAAGGACTAGCGGGTCCTACGAGCAGTACTTC.

The chain couples TRBV28 to TRBJ1-1, with 7 positions matching TRBD1. The length of the CDR3 is 18 residues. Germline V lookup: CDR1 MDHEN, CDR2 SYDVKM. J was trimmed by 1 base and V by 3 bases; bases with no gene match: 14. The CDR3 sequence is CASSLWQGVVRANTEAFF. CDR3 coding DNA: TGTGCCAGCAGTTTGTGGCAGGGGGTAGTGAGGGCGAACACTGAAGCTTTCTTT.

With regard to this clone: A junction end diverges from the germline sequence, so it may reflect a read error. This specimen includes other DNA sequences encoding the same CDR3. The chain couples TRBV5-1 to TRBJ2-5; D gene uncertain. Germline CDR1 reads SGHRS; CDR2 reads YFSETQ. CDR3 length: 15 residues. The CDR3 loop reads CASSLGSPYQETQYF. The CDR3 coding sequence is TGTGCCAGCAGCTTGGGCTCACCGTACCAAGAGACCCAGTACTTC.

The gene calls are TRBV7-9 and TRBJ2-5; TRBD1 is a possible D gene (6 bases). The V gene lost 6 bases and the J gene lost 2 bases, with 16 bases spanning the gap. CDR3 length: 15 amino acids. CDR1 is SEHNR, CDR2 FQNEAQ, per germline (reference sequence). The DNA of the CDR3 is TGTGCCAGCAGAAAAGGACAGAATTTACAAGAGACCCAGTACTTC. It codes for CASRKGQNLQETQYF. The whole variable domain, remainder taken from reference TRBV7-9 and TRBJ2-5, is DTGVSQNPRHKITKRGQNVTFRCDPISEHNRLYWYRQTLGQGPEFLTYFQNEAQLEKSRLLSDRFSAERPKGSFSTLEIQRTEQGDSAMYLCASRKGQNLQETQYFGPGTRLLVL.

The chain combines TRBV6-1 with TRBJ2-5; 10 positions agree with TRBD2. With V trimmed by 1 base and J by 11 bases, 19 bases remained unmatched. This CDR3 contains 18 residues. The germline V gene encodes CDR1 MNHNS and CDR2 SASEGT. DNA of the CDR3: TGTGCCAGCAGTGAAGAACCTTCTTGGACTAGCGGTGCTAGGGAGCAGTACTTC. Protein: CASSEEPSWTSGAREQYF.

The chain uses TRBV10-2 and TRBJ1-4, with no clear D. CDR1 and CDR2 (germline): WSHSY, SAAADI. The CDR3 consists of 16 residues. Trimming pared 0 bases from V and 2 bases from J, leaving 10 bases between. CDR3 DNA sequence: TGCGCCAGCAGTGAGTCGGGAGGGCTTACTAATGAAAAACTGTTTTTT. Protein: CASSESGGLTNEKLFF.

This chain links TRBV7-9 with TRBJ2-5, with 8 bases aligning to TRBD1. V lost 5 bases to trimming and J lost 2 bases; unmatched junction nucleotides: 7. CDR3 length: 15 residues. The germline gives CDR1 SEHNR, CDR2 FQNEAQ (reference sequence). CDR3 loop: CASSRTGIQQETQYF. Here the CDR3 DNA reads TGTGCCAGCAGCCGGACAGGGATCCAACAAGAGACCCAGTACTTC.

Points on this clone: It may be a read error: a sequence one base away is much more abundant. The J gene is TRBJ2-7, the V gene TRBV27, with D tentatively TRBD1 (6 bases). The germline CDR1 and CDR2 sequences are MNHEY and SMNVEV (reference sequence). CDR3 length equals 15 residues. Trimming took off 4 bases at V and 1 base at J, with 14 bases between the two ends. CDR3 loop: CASSYGGGSSYEQYF. CDR3 nucleotide sequence: TGTGCCAGCAGTTATGGGGGCGGGTCGTCCTACGAGCAGTACTTC.

V and J are TRBV6-1 and TRBJ2-5; TRBD1 matches at 7 bases. The CDR3 is 15 amino acids. CDR1 is MNHNS and CDR2 is SASEGT in the germline V gene. V was pared by 1 base and J by 0 bases, with 2 bases of the junction left unmatched. For the CDR3, the DNA is TGTGCCAGCAGTGAAGGGGACAGCTACCAAGAGACCCAGTACTTC. Protein sequence: CASSEGDSYQETQYF.

This chain links TRBV13 with TRBJ2-5, with D hard to call. V was cut by 6 bases and J by 6 bases, with 11 bases left in between. The CDR3 runs to 12 residues. Germline loops: CDR1 PRHDT, CDR2 FYEKMQ (reference sequence). CDR3 in amino acids: CASSRAAKTQYF. The CDR3 DNA reads TGTGCCAGCAGTAGGGCGGCGAAGACCCAGTACTTC.

This clone was recorded only once. V gene TRBV5-1 combines with J gene TRBJ2-5; no clear D gene. Trimming pared 1 base from V and 5 bases from J, leaving 3 bases between. CDR3 size: 11 residues. Germline V gives CDR1 SGHRS, CDR2 YFSETQ. Written as DNA, the CDR3 is TGCGCCAGCAGCTTGCAGGAGACCCAGTACTTC. It codes for CASSLQETQYF.

In the case of this clone: In the same sample, other DNA sequences code for this CDR3. The chain has TRBV10-3 and TRBJ2-7; D remains unclear. This CDR3 region has 12 residues. V lost 5 bases, J lost 0 bases, and 5 bases lay in between. CDR1 is ENHRY, CDR2 SYGVKD, per germline. The CDR3 region has the DNA TGTGCCATCAGTACCGACTCCTACGAGCAGTACTTC. Residues: CAISTDSYEQYF.

The chain joins TRBV19 to TRBJ2-7; TRBD1 matches 9 bases. Germline-derived CDR1 and CDR2 are LNHDA and SQIVND (reference sequence). The CDR3 spans 15 residues. Trimming at V came to 1 base and at J to 3 bases, leaving 4 bases not matched to a gene. Here the CDR3 reads CASSIGTGQGYEQYF. The CDR3 DNA is TGTGCCAGTAGTATAGGAACGGGACAGGGCTACGAGCAGTACTTC.

The rearrangement links TRBV11-3 to TRBJ1-1, with D possibly TRBD1 on 5 matching bases. The CDR3 extends over 15 amino acids. Trimming left V 5 bases short and J 5 bases short, with 18 bases between. The germline V gene encodes CDR1 SGHNT and CDR2 YENEEA. The CDR3 sequence: CASSPPTGAGTEAFF. In DNA, the CDR3 is TGTGCCAGCAGCCCACCGACTGGGGCAGGTACTGAAGCTTTCTTT.

The chain carries TRBV7-6 and TRBJ2-7; TRBD2 matches 7 bases. In germline, CDR1 is SGHVS, CDR2 FNYEAQ. Trimming took 4 bases from V and 4 from J; bases not matched to a gene: 10. CDR3 size: 15 residues. CDR3 in amino acids: CASSSRAGDLYEQYF. The CDR3 nucleotides are TGTGCCAGCAGCTCCCGGGCGGGAGACTTGTACGAGCAGTACTTC.

The chain joins TRBV5-6 to TRBJ2-7; D uncertain. The germline V gene encodes CDR1 SGHDT and CDR2 YYEEEE. CDR3 length: 14 residues. Trimming took off 2 bases at V and 0 bases at J, with 9 bases between the two ends. This CDR3 reads CASSFSGSSYEQYF. The CDR3 DNA sequence: TGTGCCAGCAGCTTTTCCGGCAGCTCCTACGAGCAGTACTTC.

This clone has a single count. This chain joins TRBV7-9 and TRBJ1-5; no clear D. This CDR3 is 13 amino acids long. V was pared by 0 bases and J by 3 bases, with 3 bases between. The V gene's germline CDR1 is SEHNR and CDR2 FQNEAQ (reference sequence). For the CDR3, the DNA is TGTGCCAGCAGCTTAGCGGACAATCAGCCCCAGCATTTT. Translating it yields CASSLADNQPQHF.

The V and J genes are TRBV5-1 and TRBJ2-7; D is possibly TRBD2 (5 bases). The V gene lost 2 bases and the J gene lost 1 base, with 7 bases spanning the gap. This CDR3 region has 13 residues. The germline V gene encodes CDR1 SGHRS and CDR2 YFSETQ. The CDR3 DNA is TGCGCCAGCAGCTTCGGCGGGTCCTACGAGCAGTACTTC. As protein: CASSFGGSYEQYF. Complete variable domain (other parts from reference TRBV5-1 and TRBJ2-7): KAGVTQTPRYLIKTRGQQVTLSCSPISGHRSVSWYQQTPGQGLQFLFEYFSETQRNKGNFPGRFSGRQFSNSRSEMNVSTLELGDSALYLCASSFGGSYEQYFGPGTRLTVT.

The rearrangement uses TRBV11-3 and TRBJ2-7; tentatively, D is TRBD1 (5 bases). In germline, CDR1 is SGHNT, CDR2 YENEEA. This CDR3 spans 15 amino acids. V shed 5 bases and J shed 2 bases, with 16 bases lying between them. CDR3 nucleotides: TGTGCCAGCAGCCTCGACAGTGAAGGGCCCTACGAGCAGTACTTC. Translated: CASSLDSEGPYEQYF.

This chain joins TRBV28 and TRBJ1-3, with 7 bases identical to TRBD1. The CDR3 loop spans 16 amino acids. The germline V gene has CDR1 MDHEN and CDR2 SYDVKM. V shed 4 bases, J shed 4 bases, and the junction held 10 bases outside the gene matches. CDR3 protein: CASSSPRGLDGNTIYF. DNA of the CDR3: TGTGCCAGCAGTTCACCTAGGGGGCTGGACGGAAACACCATATATTTT.

The V call is TRBV5-1, the J call TRBJ2-1; the match to TRBD2 covers 9 bases. The CDR3 spans 16 residues. Per germline, CDR1 SGHRS and CDR2 YFSETQ. Trimming at V came to 0 bases and at J to 7 bases, leaving 8 bases not matched to a gene. The CDR3 region is CASSLASGTAGNEQFF. The CDR3 region has the DNA TGCGCCAGCAGCTTGGCTAGCGGGACGGCGGGGAATGAGCAGTTCTTC.